The clone carrying this TCR beta chain was seen once. Its antigen is as yet unknown. Using immunoSEQ multiplex PCR, the repertoire was profiled, and TCRdb retains in-frame clones only, with some absent. Among 13,000 or so clones listed, roughly 72% were seen once. These data belong to a study of a mutant IDH1 vaccine in newly diagnosed glioma. Time point indicated: week 47, end of study. Vaccination used 300 ug of mutant IDH1 20-mer peptide per dose, with topical imiquimod. V lost 5 bases and J lost 8; bases outside the gene matches: 6. The CDR3 has 13 residues. CDR1 is MNHEY and CDR2 is SVGAGI in the germline V gene.

V gene TRBV6-5 combines with J gene TRBJ1-2; TRBD1 agrees at 9 bases. The sample consisted of PBMCs, taken from a glioma patient whose treatment included an IDH1 peptide vaccine. The TCR comes from a woman in her 40s with glioma. This chain's CDR3 is CASSGQGIFGYTF. The DNA for the CDR3 is TGTGCCAGCAGTGGACAGGGGATTTTCGGCTACACCTTC.